The 5 T cell receptor beta chains below come from one sample, sequenced in a study of cytomegalovirus exposure and HLA in healthy donors. The PCR used 60 Vbeta and 13 Jbeta primers. The assay was immunoSEQ multiplex PCR, and TCRdb's table has in-frame clones only and misses some. The data show tens of thousands of clones, with over 60% seen just once and 20% to 25% held by the top ten. The sequencing sample was made of PBMCs. The source of these receptors is a woman aged 45-59 years in good health and CMV-seropositive.

The rearrangement links TRBV28 to TRBJ1-2, with D maybe TRBD1 (5 bases). Germline V gene lookup returns CDR1 MDHEN and CDR2 SYDVKM. The CDR3 runs 14 residues. V was shortened by 6 bases and J by 4 bases, with 15 bases between the two germline ends. CDR3 region: CASSPGVGLYGYTF. DNA of the CDR3: TGTGCCAGCAGCCCCGGGGTGGGACTCTATGGCTACACCTTC.

J is TRBJ1-1 and V is TRBV7-2, with no clear D. CDR3 length: 13 amino acids. The V end lost 7 bases, the J end lost 4 bases, and 13 bases lay between the germline ends. The germline V gene encodes CDR1 SGHTA and CDR2 FQGNSA. CDR3 sequence (DNA): TGTGCCAGCAACCTTGTAACCGGCACTGAAGCTTTCTTT. It translates to CASNLVTGTEAFF.

The chain is built from TRBV7-2 and TRBJ1-2, with a tentative D call TRBD1 (5 bases). V was cut by 7 bases and J by 5 bases, with 14 bases left in between. The germline V gene has CDR1 SGHTA and CDR2 FQGNSA. This CDR3 contains 13 residues. CDR3: CASTWDSLYGYTF. Here the CDR3 DNA reads TGTGCCAGCACCTGGGACTCCTTGTATGGCTACACCTTC.

This clone has at least ten counts. This chain connects TRBV5-1 to TRBJ1-1; tentatively, D is TRBD1 (5 bases). Per germline, CDR1 SGHRS and CDR2 YFSETQ. The V end lost 1 base, the J end lost 3 bases, and 10 bases lay between the germline ends. The length of the CDR3 is 14 residues. CDR3 DNA: TGCGCCAGCAGCTTGCGCACGGGGGACACTGAAGCTTTCTTT. Its protein is CASSLRTGDTEAFF.

The chain has TRBV9 and TRBJ2-2; TRBD1 matches 10 bases. Germline trimming cut 2 bases from V and 0 bases from J; bases unmatched to any gene: 1. Germline assignment: CDR1 SGDLS and CDR2 YYNGEE. This CDR3 is 16 amino acids long. The DNA for the CDR3 is TGTGCCAGCAGCGTGGGACAGGGGACGAACACCGGGGAGCTGTTTTTT. It translates to CASSVGQGTNTGELFF.